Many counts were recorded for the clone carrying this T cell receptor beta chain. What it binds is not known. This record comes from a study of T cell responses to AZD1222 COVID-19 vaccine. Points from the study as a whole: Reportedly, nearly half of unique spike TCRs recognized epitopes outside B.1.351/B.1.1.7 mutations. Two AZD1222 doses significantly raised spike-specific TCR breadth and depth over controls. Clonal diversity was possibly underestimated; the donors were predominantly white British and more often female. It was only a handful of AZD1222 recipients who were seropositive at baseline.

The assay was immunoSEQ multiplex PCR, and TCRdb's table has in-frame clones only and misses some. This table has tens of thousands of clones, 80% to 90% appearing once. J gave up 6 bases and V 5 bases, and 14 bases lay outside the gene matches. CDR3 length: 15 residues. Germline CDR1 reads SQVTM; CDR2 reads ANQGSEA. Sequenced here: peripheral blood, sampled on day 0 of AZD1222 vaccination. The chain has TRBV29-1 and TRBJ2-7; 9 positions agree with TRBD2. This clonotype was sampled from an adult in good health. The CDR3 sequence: CSVRLAENSLGEQYF. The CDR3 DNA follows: TGCAGCGTTCGACTAGCGGAGAACTCCCTCGGCGAGCAGTACTTC.